The 28 T cell receptor beta chains reported below all come from one sample, sequenced in a study of T cell responses to AZD1222 COVID-19 vaccine. Generated by immunoSEQ multiplex PCR, the TCRdb table keeps only in-frame clones and is missing some. The sample lists about 140,000 clones; about 89% were seen once. The source material was peripheral blood, sampled on day 0 of AZD1222 vaccination. Source of these receptors: an adult in good health.

This sequence joins TRBV3-1 (or the pseudogene TRBV3-2) and TRBJ2-1; the D is unclear. Trimming removed 0 bases at V and 1 base at J, with 13 bases between. CDR1 and CDR2 (germline): LGHDT, YNNKEL (reference sequence). This CDR3 contains 17 residues. DNA for the CDR3: TGTGCCAGCAGCCAAGACCCCCTGATGATATCCTACAATGAGCAGTTCTTC. Protein sequence: CASSQDPLMISYNEQFF.

The gene calls are TRBV19 and TRBJ2-7, with TRBD1 matching 8 bases. Germline CDR1 LNHDA, CDR2 SQIVND (reference sequence). This CDR3 contains 15 residues. Unmatched junction bases numbered 7, after V lost 4 bases and J lost 2 bases. CDR3 nucleotide sequence: TGTGCCAGTAGTACCTCCTGGACAGGGACCTACGAGCAGTACTTC. Its translation: CASSTSWTGTYEQYF.

This chain joins TRBV6-1 and TRBJ2-1, with D unresolved. This CDR3 spans 17 amino acids. Trimming removed 2 bases at V and 2 bases at J, with 16 bases between. Per germline, CDR1 MNHNS and CDR2 SASEGT. The CDR3 spells CASSERPERSPYNEQFF. In DNA form, the CDR3 reads TGTGCCAGCAGTGAACGGCCGGAAAGGAGTCCCTACAATGAGCAGTTCTTC.

This clone was recorded only once. The J gene is TRBJ1-2, the V gene TRBV5-1; D gene unclear. Trimming left V 4 bases short and J 3 bases short, with 13 bases between. The germline gives CDR1 SGHRS, CDR2 YFSETQ. The CDR3 consists of 14 residues. The CDR3 DNA sequence: TGCGCCAGCAGCCGGGAGCGGGCGGACTATGGCTACACCTTC. It specifies CASSRERADYGYTF.

Note on this clone: The junction departs from germline at one end; a sequencing error may be responsible. The rearrangement links TRBV5-1 to TRBJ1-4, with D tentatively TRBD1 (5 bases). The germline V gene encodes CDR1 SGHRS and CDR2 YFSETQ. This CDR3 has 15 amino acids. This CDR3 is CASRPDSTTNEKLFF. CDR3 coding DNA: TGCGCCAGCAGGCCCGACAGTACAACTAATGAAAAACTGTTTTTC. The complete variable domain, with remaining parts taken from reference TRBV5-1 and TRBJ1-4, reads KAGVTQTPRYLIKTRGQQVTLSCSPISGHRSVSWYQQTPGQGLQFLFEYFSETQRNKGNFPGRFSGRQFSNSRSEMNVSTLELGDSALYLCASRPDSTTNEKLFFGSGTQLSVL.

This sequence joins TRBV2 and TRBJ1-4; D call uncertain. The CDR3 covers 15 residues. CDR1 is SNHLY and CDR2 is FYNNEI in the germline V gene. Trimming cost V 6 bases and J 2 bases, with 13 bases left between them. CDR3 loop: CASRSFAGTNEKLFF. The CDR3 region has the DNA TGTGCCAGCAGGAGCTTCGCGGGTACTAATGAAAAACTGTTTTTT.

The rearrangement uses TRBV19 and TRBJ1-5, with D tentatively TRBD1 (6 bases). CDR3 length equals 15 residues. The germline V gene encodes CDR1 LNHDA and CDR2 SQIVND (reference sequence). V gave up 4 bases and J gave up 0 bases, with 10 bases separating them. This CDR3 is CASSTTGYSNQPQHF. CDR3 in DNA: TGTGCCAGTAGTACGACAGGTTATAGCAATCAGCCCCAGCATTTT.

CDR3 sequence: CAISAVGETQYF. CDR3 in DNA: TGTGCCATCAGTGCAGTCGGTGAGACCCAGTACTTC. The chain links TRBV10-3 to TRBJ2-5; D is unresolved. The V gene's germline CDR1 is ENHRY and CDR2 SYGVKD. Trimming removed 4 bases at V and 5 bases at J, with 8 bases between. The CDR3 runs 12 residues.

The J gene is TRBJ2-3, the V gene TRBV11-2; D call uncertain. This CDR3 comprises 14 residues. Germline loops: CDR1 SGHAT, CDR2 FQNNGV. The V end lost 3 bases, the J end lost 2 bases, and 9 bases lay between the germline ends. CDR3 DNA sequence: TGTGCCAGCAGCTTTCGCCTATCCACAGATACGCAGTATTTT. Its translation is CASSFRLSTDTQYF.

This clone has a single count. J is TRBJ2-5 and V is TRBV9; tentatively, D is TRBD2 (6 bases). This CDR3 is 16 amino acids long. CDR1 and CDR2 (germline): SGDLS, YYNGEE. Trimming shortened V by 3 bases and J by 5 bases, and 20 bases separated the two germline ends. CDR3 in amino acids: CASSAGVGLSRETQYF. The CDR3 coding sequence is TGTGCCAGCAGCGCAGGAGTTGGACTAAGCAGGGAGACCCAGTACTTC.

This clone came up once. The rearrangement uses TRBV5-6 and TRBJ1-1; D is uncertain. With 2 bases removed from V and 4 bases from J, the gap between germline ends came to 6 bases. The CDR3 runs to 12 residues. Germline loops: CDR1 SGHDT, CDR2 YYEEEE. CDR3 in DNA: TGTGCCAGCAGCTTTAAACCCACTGAAGCTTTCTTT. Protein sequence: CASSFKPTEAFF. Drawing the rest from reference TRBV5-6 and TRBJ1-1, the complete variable domain is DAGVTQSPTHLIKTRGQQVTLRCSPKSGHDTVSWYQQALGQGPQFIFQYYEEEERQRGNFPDRFSGHQFPNYSSELNVNALLLGDSALYLCASSFKPTEAFFGQGTRLTVV.

The chain couples TRBV25-1 to TRBJ1-5; TRBD1 might be the D (5 bases). Germline V gene data show CDR1 as MGHDK and CDR2 as SYGVNS. This CDR3 comprises 14 residues. With 4 bases removed from V and 1 base from J, the gap between germline ends came to 8 bases. In DNA form, the CDR3 reads TGTGCCAGCAGTGGACAGCGGAGCAATCAGCCCCAGCATTTT. Translation gives CASSGQRSNQPQHF.

This rearrangement joins TRBV19 to TRBJ2-1, with D tentatively TRBD2 (6 bases). V lost 5 bases and J lost 1, with 9 bases in between. Germline values: CDR1 LNHDA, CDR2 SQIVND (reference sequence). This CDR3 comprises 14 residues. This chain's CDR3 is CASSRGGSYNEQFF. The CDR3 DNA reads as TGTGCCAGTAGTCGGGGAGGATCCTACAATGAGCAGTTCTTC.

The chain employs TRBV29-1 and TRBJ1-1; TRBD1 aligns across 9 bases. Germline V gene data show CDR1 as SQVTM and CDR2 as ANQGSEA. This CDR3 contains 14 residues. Unmatched junction bases numbered 4, after V lost 5 bases and J lost 0 bases. CDR3 protein: CSVFGQGMNTEAFF. CDR3 nucleotide sequence: TGCAGCGTTTTCGGACAGGGGATGAACACTGAAGCTTTCTTT. The variable domain in full, with the rest retrieved from reference TRBV29-1 and TRBJ1-1, is SAVISQKPSRDICQRGTSLTIQCQVDSQVTMMFWYRQQPGQSLTLIATANQGSEATYESGFVIDKFPISRPNLTFSTLTVSNMSPEDSSIYLCSVFGQGMNTEAFFGQGTRLTVV.

The chain couples TRBV4-1 to TRBJ2-7, with 9 bases fitting TRBD1. The germline V gene has CDR1 MGHRA and CDR2 YSYEKL. This CDR3 spans 16 amino acids. J gave up 0 bases and V 4 bases, and 7 bases lay outside the gene matches. CDR3 nucleotides: TGCGCCAGCAGCCCAACCACAGGGGGCCCCTCCTACGAGCAGTACTTC. This sequence encodes CASSPTTGGPSYEQYF.

The CDR3 spells CAWSVWDRAYGYTF. CDR3 coding DNA: TGTGCCTGGAGTGTATGGGACAGGGCCTATGGCTACACCTTC. This rearrangement joins TRBV30 to TRBJ1-2; TRBD1 agrees at 9 bases. The ends lost 0 bases at V and 4 bases at J; junction bases unmatched: 3. Germline CDR1 and CDR2: GTSNPN and SVGIG (reference sequence). The CDR3 spans 14 residues.

The CDR3 loop reads CATSRDTAYGYTF. As DNA, the CDR3 is TGTGCCACCAGCAGAGATACAGCCTATGGCTACACCTTC. This chain uses TRBV15 with TRBJ1-2; D is unclear. Trimming cost V 0 bases and J 4 bases, with 6 bases left between them. The CDR3 covers 13 residues. Germline values: CDR1 LNHNV, CDR2 YYDKDF (reference sequence).

The J gene is TRBJ1-4, the V gene TRBV27, with a tentative D call TRBD1 (6 bases). This CDR3 is 15 amino acids long. Trimming left V 6 bases short and J 0 bases short, with 11 bases between. The germline CDR1 and CDR2 sequences are MNHEY and SMNVEV (reference sequence). This chain's CDR3 is CASSRTDSTNEKLFF. CDR3 nucleotides: TGTGCCAGCAGCCGGACAGATTCAACTAATGAAAAACTGTTTTTT.

The chain carries TRBV19 and TRBJ1-5, with TRBD1 as a possible D gene (6 bases). From germline, CDR1 is LNHDA and CDR2 SQIVND (reference sequence). CDR3 length equals 16 residues. Trimming cost V 3 bases and J 6 bases, with 18 bases left between them. The CDR3 loop reads CASSMGRGWAGQPQHF. The CDR3 region has the DNA TGTGCCAGTAGTATGGGCAGGGGATGGGCAGGTCAGCCCCAGCATTTT.

The genes are TRBV6-4 and TRBJ1-5; D ambiguous. CDR1 MRHNA and CDR2 SNTAGT come from the germline V gene. The germline V and J ends were trimmed by 2 bases and 9 bases, with 14 bases remaining between them. This CDR3 contains 14 residues. The CDR3 DNA is TGTGCCAGCAGTGACACACTGGTGCAAGGGCCCCAGCATTTT. Protein product: CASSDTLVQGPQHF.

This sequence joins TRBV11-2 and TRBJ1-5; 7 bases match TRBD1. This CDR3 comprises 13 residues. Trimming took 2 bases from V and 9 from J; bases not matched to a gene: 4. Germline V gene sequence: CDR1 SGHAT, CDR2 FQNNGV. CDR3 loop: CASSLKQGRPQHF. The CDR3, as DNA: TGTGCCAGCAGCTTAAAACAGGGGCGGCCCCAGCATTTT.

This chain connects TRBV15 to TRBJ2-7; possible D gene TRBD2, 6 bases. The CDR3 runs 14 residues. V lost 5 bases to trimming and J lost 3 bases, with 14 bases between them. Germline V gene data show CDR1 as LNHNV and CDR2 as YYDKDF (reference sequence). In DNA form, the CDR3 reads TGTGCCACCAGCTTCCGTTCGGGGGACTACGAGCAGTACTTC. Amino acids: CATSFRSGDYEQYF.

The J gene is TRBJ1-1, the V gene TRBV6-5, with a possible D match to TRBD1 (5 bases). From germline, CDR1 is MNHEY and CDR2 SVGAGI. CDR3 length: 12 residues. Trimming cost V 6 bases and J 2 bases, with 7 bases left between them. CDR3 loop: CASRGVNTEAFF. CDR3 nucleotide sequence: TGTGCCAGCAGGGGGGTCAACACTGAAGCTTTCTTT.

The rearrangement links TRBV12-3 or TRBV12-4 to TRBJ1-1; D is unresolved. The ends were cut back, 1 base at V and 11 bases at J, with 8 bases in the middle. CDR3 size: 11 residues. CDR3 loop: CASSLGSEAFF. CDR3 sequence (DNA): TGTGCCAGCAGTTTAGGCTCGGAGGCTTTCTTT.

To note about this clone: At one of its ends the junction is not consistent with the germline gene, which may arise from a read error. V and J are TRBV6-1 and TRBJ2-7; D gene uncertain. CDR1 is MNHNS and CDR2 is SASEGT in the germline V gene. CDR3 length equals 11 residues. The CDR3 region is CASSEPGNKVF. CDR3 DNA sequence: TGTGCCAGCAGTGAACCAGGTAATAAAGTCTTC.

The chain recombines TRBV3-1 (or the pseudogene TRBV3-2) with TRBJ2-5, with TRBD2 matching over 10 bases. The V gene's germline CDR1 is LGHDT and CDR2 YNNKEL (reference sequence). J lost 1 base, V lost 3 bases, and 5 bases had no gene match. This CDR3 contains 16 residues. CDR3: CASSQGGLAFQETQYF. CDR3 DNA sequence: TGTGCCAGCAGCCAGGGGGGACTAGCGTTCCAAGAGACCCAGTACTTC.

This clone was counted a few times. The chain uses TRBV6-5 and TRBJ1-2, with 8 positions matching TRBD1. Germline V gene data show CDR1 as MNHEY and CDR2 as SVGAGI. V shed 7 bases and J 4 bases; nucleotides not matched to a gene: 5. CDR3 size: 13 residues. The CDR3 is CASTRTGPYGYTF. The CDR3 nucleotides are TGTGCCAGCACCAGGACAGGGCCCTATGGCTACACCTTC.

V gene TRBV6-2 or TRBV6-3 combines with J gene TRBJ1-2; 7 nucleotides match TRBD1. CDR3 length equals 14 residues. The V gene end was trimmed by 6 bases and the J gene end by 2 bases; junction bases not matched to a gene: 6. CDR1 and CDR2 from the germline V gene are MNHEY and SVGEGT. This CDR3 reads CASSTDRTNYGYTF. The DNA of the CDR3 is TGTGCCAGCAGCACGGACAGGACAAACTATGGCTACACCTTC.